This entry is about one T cell receptor beta chain. The antigen is undetermined. Here immunoSEQ multiplex PCR was the method, and the copy in TCRdb shows in-frame clones only, minus some. The top ten hold approximately 1.7% of the sample, which has some 13,000 clones, about 88% seen once. This CDR3 contains 14 residues. CDR1 SGHTA and CDR2 FQGNSA come from the germline V gene. The V end was cut by 3 bases, the J end by 1 base, with 9 bases between. This record belongs to a study of T cells in narcolepsy. Study-level results: In some patient and control memory CD4+ samples, autoreactive clones were absent. Autoreactive HCRT-specific and TRIB2-specific clonotypes were marked in same-patient CSF-versus-blood CD4+ comparisons.

The receptor comes from a human donor with narcolepsy. V is TRBV7-2 and J is TRBJ1-2; D unresolved. Sample: CD45RA- memory CD4+ T cells from PBMCs. CDR3 region: CASSLNGDNYGYTF. CDR3 sequence (DNA): TGTGCCAGCAGCTTGAACGGGGATAACTATGGCTACACCTTC.